This T cell receptor beta chain was found in a study of shared clonotypes between healthy human individuals. The J segment lost 8 bases and the V segment lost 0 bases, leaving 17 bases of the junction unmatched. The CDR3 is 19 residues long. The germline V gene has CDR1 SEHNR and CDR2 FQNEAQ (reference sequence). Terminally differentiated effector memory CD45RA+ cells were excluded from the naive CD8 cells, which were CD45RO-negative and positively selected for CCR7. Repertoires were generated with immunoSEQ multiplex PCR, while TCRdb's copy carries only in-frame clones and drops some. The sample carries under 2,000,000 clones, about 95% recorded once.

The sequence was obtained from a man younger than 30 in good health. This chain links TRBV7-9 with TRBJ2-1, with 9 bases fitting TRBD1. Sequenced sample: naive CD8+ T cells sorted from blood. This chain's CDR3 is CASSLAVGYAGQGKDEQFF. The CDR3 DNA reads as TGTGCCAGCAGCTTAGCGGTGGGTTATGCGGGACAGGGTAAAGATGAGCAGTTCTTC. Together with reference TRBV7-9 and TRBJ2-1, the CDR3 gives the full variable domain: DTGVSQNPRHKITKRGQNVTFRCDPISEHNRLYWYRQTLGQGPEFLTYFQNEAQLEKSRLLSDRFSAERPKGSFSTLEIQRTEQGDSAMYLCASSLAVGYAGQGKDEQFFGPGTRLTVL.